The clone carrying this T cell receptor (beta chain) turned up a few times. Its antigen remains unknown. Investigators reverse transcribed all isolated RNA, so they sequenced expressed TCRB transcripts. TCRdb keeps only in-frame clones here, not all; method: immunoSEQ multiplex PCR. The profile shows 300,000 to 350,000 clones, about 13% of them singletons. Naive, central memory, regulatory and stem cell-like memory cells within the CD4+ compartment were sorted using CD45RO/CCR7/CD25/CD127/CD95/CD27. Germline V gene sequence: CDR1 MNHEY, CDR2 SMNVEV (reference sequence). The CDR3 is 14 residues long. V lost 6 bases and J lost 8; bases outside the gene matches: 11. This entry belongs to a study of beta chain features in type 1 diabetes. Study-level results: For patients, the naive, central memory and Treg TCRB repertoires appeared more alike than for healthy donors. The influence of HLA type on TCRB rearrangement stayed undetermined. Among type 1 diabetes patients, VDJ junctions had fewer insertions and more deletions. Moderately but significantly shorter TCRB CDR3s were found in Type 1 diabetes patients in all four CD4+ subsets.

The chain combines TRBV27 with TRBJ1-2; TRBD1 matches 8 bases. This sequence was found in a woman under 30 with type 1 diabetes. The sequencing input was naive CD4+ T cells from blood. CDR3 protein: CASSTPDRVRGYTF. The DNA for the CDR3 is TGTGCCAGCAGCACTCCGGACAGGGTGAGGGGCTACACCTTC.